One and the same sample provided the 2 T cell receptor beta chains below, sequenced in a study of blood T cell repertoires in COVID-19. Assay: immunoSEQ multiplex PCR; the TCRdb copy retains only in-frame clones and omits some. This table has over 200,000 clones, about nine tenths appearing once. The source material was peripheral blood. The receptors were sampled from a woman aged 55-70 years with acute or convalescent COVID-19.

A few counts support this clone. The rearrangement joins TRBV5-1 to TRBJ1-4; 9 bases line up with TRBD1. CDR1 and CDR2 (germline): SGHRS, YFSETQ. This CDR3 is built from 14 residues. Trimming took 8 bases from V and 3 from J; bases not matched to a gene: 5. The CDR3 spells CASRTGGSNEKLFF. CDR3 nucleotides: TGCGCCAGTCGTACAGGGGGCTCTAATGAAAAACTGTTTTTT.

The chain has TRBV7-9 and TRBJ2-3, with a possible D match to TRBD1 (6 bases). Germline V gives CDR1 SEHNR, CDR2 FQNEAQ (reference sequence). The ends were cut back, 3 bases at V and 3 bases at J, with 7 bases in the middle. The CDR3 sequence is 13 residues long. The CDR3 reads CASSFTGTDTQYF. DNA of the CDR3: TGTGCCAGCAGCTTTACAGGGACAGATACGCAGTATTTT. Full variable domain (outside the CDR3, taken from reference TRBV7-9 and TRBJ2-3): DTGVSQNPRHKITKRGQNVTFRCDPISEHNRLYWYRQTLGQGPEFLTYFQNEAQLEKSRLLSDRFSAERPKGSFSTLEIQRTEQGDSAMYLCASSFTGTDTQYFGPGTRLTVL.